The TCR beta chain under discussion was sequenced for a study of T cells after yellow fever vaccination. About the study: SMART-Seq v4 Ultra Low Input handled preparation of low-cell-number fractions.

This clonotype was detected many times. TCRdb reanalysed the 5' RACE reads using MiXCR and keeps one entry per CDR3 protein. The sample has around 300,000 distinct CDR3 sequences; over 4% are singletons. From germline, CDR1 is SGHKS and CDR2 YYEKEE (reference sequence). The CDR3 is 12 residues long. The ends were cut back, 0 bases at V and 7 bases at J, with 5 bases in the middle. The sequences come from PBMCs, collected 5 days after the yellow fever booster vaccination. V usage is TRBV5-5 and J usage is TRBJ2-1; D unresolved. The sequence came from a man between 18 and 29 years old who received the YFV17D yellow fever vaccine. The CDR3 DNA reads TGTGCCAGCAGCTTGGTCTGGAATGAGCAGTTCTTC. Translating it yields CASSLVWNEQFF.